This T cell receptor beta chain stems from a study of tumor and adjacent non-tumor tissue in lung cancer. RNA was extracted from bulk tissue without any cell sorting. The CDR3 is 15 residues long. Germline assignment: CDR1 SGHNT and CDR2 YENEEA. This clonotype occurred once. A junction boundary mismatches the germline segment, possibly from a read error. Three rounds of nested PCR, following a modified ARM-PCR protocol, produced the TCRbeta library. TCRdb reanalysed the multiplex PCR reads using MiXCR and keeps one entry per CDR3 protein. The sample records 70,000 or so distinct CDR3 sequences, around 60% being singletons.

The sequencing input was lung tumor tissue. The TCR comes from a man aged 45-65 years with non-small cell lung cancer. The chain has TRBV11-3 and TRBJ2-1; no clear D gene. DNA for the CDR3: TGTGCCATCAGCCTCGAATGGCAGTCCCGCGATGAGCAGTTCTTC. This sequence encodes CAISLEWQSRDEQFF.